These 27 T cell receptor beta chains came from one sample sequenced in a study of cytomegalovirus exposure and HLA in healthy donors. PCR amplification relied on 60 Vbeta primers (plus 13 Jbeta primers). This table comes from immunoSEQ multiplex PCR, and its TCRdb copy is limited to in-frame clones, with some not included. The table lists under 200,000 clones, roughly four fifths of them singletons. Sequenced: PBMCs. The receptor set was obtained from a woman in her fifties or sixties in good health and CMV-seronegative.

The V call is TRBV15, the J call TRBJ2-5; D is unclear. V was cut by 0 bases and J by 5 bases, with 13 bases left in between. Germline V gene sequence: CDR1 LNHNV, CDR2 YYDKDF (reference sequence). The CDR3 is 15 residues long. The CDR3, as DNA: TGTGCCACCAGCAGAGATCGCGCCGAGCTGGAGACCCAGTACTTC. It translates to CATSRDRAELETQYF.

The V and J genes are TRBV28 and TRBJ1-5; no reliable D call. Per the germline V gene, CDR1 is MDHEN and CDR2 is SYDVKM. V was shortened by 7 bases and J by 8 bases, with 12 bases between the two germline ends. CDR3 length: 12 amino acids. The CDR3 loop is CASTTAREPQHF. CDR3 bases: TGTGCCAGCACGACGGCGCGGGAGCCCCAGCATTTT.

The chain couples TRBV5-1 to TRBJ2-2; a possible D gene is TRBD1 (5 bases). The CDR3 runs to 15 residues. V lost 4 bases and J lost 5, with 15 bases in between. Germline V gene sequence: CDR1 SGHRS, CDR2 YFSETQ. The CDR3: CASSPTDRYTGELFF. In DNA form, the CDR3 reads TGCGCCAGCAGCCCCACCGACAGATATACCGGGGAGCTGTTTTTT.

This clone was recorded a few times. The J gene is TRBJ2-7, the V gene TRBV7-9, with D possibly TRBD2 on 6 matching bases. Trimming took off 4 bases at V and 5 bases at J, with 12 bases between the two ends. There are 13 residues in the CDR3. Looked up from germline, CDR1 is SEHNR and CDR2 is FQNEAQ (reference sequence). This CDR3 is CASSYGGTDEQYF. The CDR3 DNA sequence: TGTGCCAGCAGCTACGGGGGAACCGACGAGCAGTACTTC.

This chain uses TRBV19 with TRBJ1-5, with 11 bases matching TRBD1. There are 15 residues in the CDR3. V gave up 8 bases and J gave up 0 bases; unmatched junction bases: 3. The V gene's germline CDR1 is LNHDA and CDR2 SQIVND (reference sequence). The CDR3 here is CASGTGGYSNQPQHF. The CDR3 coding sequence is TGTGCCAGTGGGACAGGGGGATATAGCAATCAGCCCCAGCATTTT.

The chain joins TRBV2 to TRBJ1-6, with D uncertain. Germline assignment: CDR1 SNHLY and CDR2 FYNNEI. Trimming took 6 bases from V and 5 from J, leaving 2 bases between them. CDR3 size: 11 residues. The CDR3 spells CASSNNSPLHF. The CDR3, as DNA: TGTGCCAGCAGCAATAATTCACCCCTCCACTTT.

CDR3 residues: CASSFSSASRTANYGYTF. The CDR3 nucleotides are TGTGCCAGCAGCTTCAGCTCGGCCTCGAGGACAGCTAACTATGGCTACACCTTC. This chain joins TRBV7-8 and TRBJ1-2; tentative D call: TRBD1 (6 bases). Germline lookup yields CDR1 SGHVS and CDR2 FQNEAQ. The CDR3 loop spans 18 amino acids. The germline V and J ends were trimmed by 3 bases and 0 bases, with 20 bases remaining between them. Combining the CDR3 with reference TRBV7-8 and TRBJ1-2 gives the whole variable domain GAGVSQSPRYKVAKRGQDVALRCDPISGHVSLFWYQQALGQGPEFLTYFQNEAQLDKSGLPSDRFFAERPEGSVSTLKIQRTQQEDSAVYLCASSFSSASRTANYGYTFGSGTRLTVV.

The chain employs TRBV6-1 and TRBJ1-5, with D tentatively TRBD1 (6 bases). V lost 6 bases, J lost 3 bases, and 12 bases lay in between. The CDR3 consists of 14 residues. Looked up from germline, CDR1 is MNHNS and CDR2 is SASEGT. This CDR3 reads CASRWNRANQPQHF. For the CDR3, the DNA is TGTGCCAGCAGGTGGAACAGGGCCAATCAGCCCCAGCATTTT.

The V call is TRBV14, the J call TRBJ1-4, with TRBD1 as a possible D gene (6 bases). V dropped 1 base and J dropped 6 bases, with 12 bases sitting between them. CDR1 SGHDN and CDR2 FVKESK come from the germline V gene. CDR3 length: 15 amino acids. The CDR3: CASSQVMGADEKLFF. CDR3 DNA sequence: TGTGCCAGCAGCCAAGTTATGGGGGCTGATGAAAAACTGTTTTTT.

The chain couples TRBV5-1 to TRBJ2-7, with 10 nucleotides matching TRBD2. The CDR3 has 15 residues. J lost 7 bases, V lost 1 base, and 8 bases had no gene match. Looked up from germline, CDR1 is SGHRS and CDR2 is YFSETQ. CDR3 sequence (DNA): TGCGCCAGCAGCTTGAGGCTAGCGGGAGAACGGGAGCAGTACTTC. Translated: CASSLRLAGEREQYF.

The chain has TRBV15 and TRBJ2-5; TRBD1 is a possible D gene (6 bases). The germline gives CDR1 LNHNV, CDR2 YYDKDF (reference sequence). Between the trimmed V and J ends, which lost 5 bases and 0 bases, there was a span of 25 bases. The CDR3 is 19 amino acids. The CDR3 coding sequence is TGTGCCACCAGCCAGGATCTTCACAGGGTCCTTAAGTACCAAGAGACCCAGTACTTC. As protein: CATSQDLHRVLKYQETQYF.

Here the CDR3 DNA reads TGTGCCCTAGGGGTGGGGAAGGCCGTAGATACGCAGTATTTT. The encoded protein is CALGVGKAVDTQYF. The V and J genes are TRBV30 and TRBJ2-3, with a weak D call TRBD1 (5 bases). CDR1 and CDR2 (germline): GTSNPN, SVGIG (reference sequence). Trimming took 8 bases from V and 5 from J, leaving 20 bases between them. There are 14 residues in the CDR3. Variable domain in full (rest from reference TRBV30 and TRBJ2-3): SQTIHQWPATLVQPVGSPLSLECTVEGTSNPNLYWYRQAAGRGLQLLFYSVGIGQISSEVPQNLSASRPQDRQFILSSKKLLLSDSGFYLCALGVGKAVDTQYFGPGTRLTVL.

The chain couples TRBV29-1 to TRBJ2-3; perhaps TRBD2 as D (5 bases). The CDR3 runs 14 residues. From germline, CDR1 is SQVTM and CDR2 ANQGSEA. Trimming took off 5 bases at V and 3 bases at J, with 15 bases between the two ends. CDR3 sequence reads: CSVHEGSLTDTQYF. For the CDR3, the DNA is TGCAGCGTTCATGAGGGTAGTTTGACAGATACGCAGTATTTT.

The rearrangement uses TRBV7-9 and TRBJ2-3; D not resolved. With 1 base removed from V and 0 bases from J, the gap between germline ends came to 5 bases. This CDR3 comprises 14 residues. Per germline, CDR1 SEHNR and CDR2 FQNEAQ (reference sequence). DNA of the CDR3: TGTGCCAGCAGCTTAGATATAAGCACAGATACGCAGTATTTT. Translated, it gives CASSLDISTDTQYF. Filled out from reference TRBV7-9 and TRBJ2-3, the complete variable domain reads DTGVSQNPRHKITKRGQNVTFRCDPISEHNRLYWYRQTLGQGPEFLTYFQNEAQLEKSRLLSDRFSAERPKGSFSTLEIQRTEQGDSAMYLCASSLDISTDTQYFGPGTRLTVL.

V and J are TRBV2 and TRBJ2-5; the D gene is possibly TRBD2 (5 bases). The germline CDR1 and CDR2 sequences are SNHLY and FYNNEI. This CDR3 comprises 15 residues. The V and J ends lost 4 bases and 2 bases respectively, with 14 bases between them. CDR3 bases: TGTGCCAGCAGTGGCTGGACGGGCGGGCAAGAGACCCAGTACTTC. Its translation: CASSGWTGGQETQYF.

There are a few counts of this clone. The chain is built from TRBV5-5 and TRBJ2-2, with D possibly matching TRBD2 (6 bases). The germline V gene has CDR1 SGHKS and CDR2 YYEKEE (reference sequence). The CDR3 totals 16 residues. The V end lost 4 bases, the J end lost 1 base, and 14 bases lay between the germline ends. CDR3 nucleotides: TGTGCCAGCAGCGCCATACTAGCAGAGAACACCGGGGAGCTGTTTTTT. It yields the protein CASSAILAENTGELFF.

The V gene is TRBV4-1, the J gene TRBJ1-2, with 8 bases matching TRBD1. The V gene end was trimmed by 2 bases and the J gene end by 1 base; junction bases not matched to a gene: 6. The CDR3 consists of 16 residues. The germline gives CDR1 MGHRA, CDR2 YSYEKL. The CDR3 DNA reads TGCGCCAGCAGCCAACCTCGGACAGGGAATAACTATGGCTACACCTTC. Translating gives CASSQPRTGNNYGYTF.

This CDR3 is CASSVYDRPPTGELFF. The CDR3 DNA sequence: TGTGCCAGCAGCGTTTACGACAGGCCACCCACCGGGGAGCTGTTTTTT. The chain joins TRBV9 to TRBJ2-2, with D possibly being TRBD1 (6 bases). CDR3 length: 16 residues. V was cut by 2 bases and J by 4 bases, with 15 bases left in between. CDR1 is SGDLS, CDR2 YYNGEE, per germline.

The V call is TRBV2, the J call TRBJ2-2; D unclear. Trimming took 6 bases from V and 5 from J, leaving 10 bases between them. Germline V lookup: CDR1 SNHLY, CDR2 FYNNEI. The CDR3 sequence is 13 residues long. This chain's CDR3 is CASSQAITGELFF. The CDR3 DNA follows: TGTGCCAGCAGCCAGGCTATTACCGGGGAGCTGTTTTTT.

This chain connects TRBV7-2 to TRBJ1-1, with 9 bases identical to TRBD1. Per germline, CDR1 SGHTA and CDR2 FQGNSA. The CDR3 length is 16 residues. The V gene end was trimmed by 0 bases and the J gene end by 4 bases; junction bases not matched to a gene: 6. CDR3 region: CASSLAGTGSTTEAFF. The DNA for the CDR3 is TGTGCCAGCAGCTTAGCCGGGACAGGGTCGACCACTGAAGCTTTCTTT.

The V and J genes are TRBV27 and TRBJ2-7, with TRBD1 as a possible D gene (6 bases). The germline V gene encodes CDR1 MNHEY and CDR2 SMNVEV (reference sequence). This CDR3 has 15 amino acids. V dropped 3 bases and J dropped 2 bases, with 14 bases sitting between them. The CDR3 spells CASSFMGTLPYEQYF. CDR3 nucleotides: TGTGCCAGCAGTTTTATGGGGACACTACCCTACGAGCAGTACTTC.

The chain couples TRBV23-1 to TRBJ1-5; weak D call: TRBD1 (6 bases). TRBV23-1 is given ORF status, its function remaining uncertain. V shed 6 bases and J shed 0 bases, with 18 bases lying between them. This CDR3 has 17 amino acids. This chain's CDR3 is CASRQGQTPYSNQPQHF. CDR3 bases: TGCGCCAGCAGACAAGGACAGACGCCTTATAGCAATCAGCCCCAGCATTTT.

The CDR3 sequence is CASSRFDGEGSPYEQYF. The CDR3 bases are TGTGCCAGTAGTCGATTCGATGGGGAGGGTAGCCCCTACGAGCAGTACTTC. The gene calls are TRBV19 and TRBJ2-7; the match to TRBD2 covers 7 bases. Germline V lookup: CDR1 LNHDA, CDR2 SQIVND (reference sequence). Trimming removed 5 bases from V and 2 bases from J; junction bases left unmatched: 15. The CDR3 is 17 residues long.

About this clone itself: The junction does not match germline at one end; this may be a read error. The gene calls are TRBV7-9 and TRBJ1-2; no clear D. The germline V gene encodes CDR1 SEHNR and CDR2 FQNEAQ (reference sequence). This CDR3 contains 11 residues. The CDR3 region has the DNA TGTTCCAGCAGCTCTATCTATGGCTACACCTTC. Translation gives CSSSSIYGYTF.

V gene TRBV4-3 combines with J gene TRBJ1-3, with 7 bases fitting TRBD1. There are 18 residues in the CDR3. Per germline, CDR1 LGHNA and CDR2 YSLEER. The ends lost 1 base at V and 3 bases at J; junction bases unmatched: 12. The CDR3 is CASSQAEVEGARGNTIYF. Written as DNA, the CDR3 is TGCGCCAGCAGCCAAGCAGAAGTGGAGGGGGCTCGTGGAAACACCATATATTTT.

This chain connects TRBV29-1 to TRBJ2-7; D unresolved. Trimming pared 7 bases from V and 4 bases from J, leaving 11 bases between. Germline V gene data show CDR1 as SQVTM and CDR2 as ANQGSEA. This CDR3 contains 11 residues. CDR3 sequence: CSALTRYEQYF. The CDR3 region has the DNA TGCAGCGCTCTAACGAGATACGAGCAGTACTTC.

The V and J genes are TRBV7-9 and TRBJ2-7, with TRBD1 matching 7 bases. J was trimmed by 4 bases and V by 2 bases; bases with no gene match: 5. Germline CDR1 is SEHNR and CDR2 is FQNEAQ (reference sequence). The CDR3 has 14 amino acids. Here the CDR3 reads CASSLKGTVYEQYF. The CDR3 region has the DNA TGTGCCAGCAGCTTAAAGGGGACAGTGTACGAGCAGTACTTC.